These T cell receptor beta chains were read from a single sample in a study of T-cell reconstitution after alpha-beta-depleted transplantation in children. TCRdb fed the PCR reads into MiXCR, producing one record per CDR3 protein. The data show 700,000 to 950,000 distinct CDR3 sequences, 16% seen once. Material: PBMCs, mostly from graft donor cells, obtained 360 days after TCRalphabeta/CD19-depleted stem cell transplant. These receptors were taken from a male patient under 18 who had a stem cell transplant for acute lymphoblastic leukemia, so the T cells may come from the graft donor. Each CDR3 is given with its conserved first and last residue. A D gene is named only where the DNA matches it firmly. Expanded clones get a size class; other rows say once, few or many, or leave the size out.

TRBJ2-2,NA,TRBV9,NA,CASSDLTANTGELFF,TGTGCCAGCAGCGACTTAACTGCGAACACCGGGGAGCTGTTTTTT
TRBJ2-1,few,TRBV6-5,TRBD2,CASSYFLGGNNEQFF,TGTGCCAGCAGTTACTTCTTGGGGGGGAACAATGAGCAGTTCTTC
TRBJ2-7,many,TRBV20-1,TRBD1,CSAPSPDRGYEQYF,TGCAGTGCTCCAAGCCCGGACAGGGGTTACGAGCAGTACTTC
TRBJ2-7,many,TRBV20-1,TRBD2,CSARDRLAGLSYEQYF,TGCAGTGCTAGAGACCGGCTAGCGGGATTATCCTACGAGCAGTACTTC
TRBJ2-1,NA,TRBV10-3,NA,CAISPDGATHEQFF,TGTGCCATCAGTCCGGATGGGGCTACCCATGAGCAGTTCTTC
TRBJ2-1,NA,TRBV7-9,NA,CATKTELFDEQFF,TGTGCCACCAAAACGGAGTTATTCGATGAGCAGTTCTTC
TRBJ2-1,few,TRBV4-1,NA,CASSQGDMSSYNEQFF,TGCGCCAGCAGCCAAGGGGACATGAGCTCCTACAATGAGCAGTTCTTC
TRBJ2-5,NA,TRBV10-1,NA,CASSEWRGQETQYF,TGCGCCAGCAGTGAGTGGAGGGGCCAAGAGACCCAGTACTTC
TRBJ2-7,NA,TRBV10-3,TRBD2,CAISPGTSGYEQYF,TGTGCCATCAGCCCCGGGACTAGCGGCTACGAGCAGTACTTC
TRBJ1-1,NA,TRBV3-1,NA,CASSLDRTANTEAFF,TGTGCCAGCAGCCTGGACCGGACGGCGAACACTGAAGCTTTCTTT
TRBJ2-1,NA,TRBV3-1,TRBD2,CASSPTRQLAEFDNEQFF,TGTGCCAGCAGCCCCACCCGACAACTAGCGGAGTTTGACAATGAGCAGTTCTTC
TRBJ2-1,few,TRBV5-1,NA,CASSLANRLGQGNEQFF,TGCGCCAGCAGCTTGGCCAATAGGTTGGGCCAAGGGAATGAGCAGTTCTTC
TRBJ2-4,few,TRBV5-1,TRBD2,CASSGSSGSKNIQYF,TGCGCCAGCAGCGGCTCTAGCGGTTCCAAAAACATTCAGTACTTC
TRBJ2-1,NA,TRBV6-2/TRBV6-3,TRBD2,CASSYIGLAGVDEQFF,TGTGCCAGCAGTTACATAGGACTAGCGGGAGTAGATGAGCAGTTCTTC
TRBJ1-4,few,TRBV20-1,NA,CSARSRLDRSYEKLFF,TGCAGTGCTAGATCCCGGTTGGACAGATCCTATGAAAAACTGTTTTTT
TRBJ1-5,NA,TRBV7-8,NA,CASSLDTGIQPQHF,TGTGCCAGCAGCTTAGACACTGGCATTCAGCCCCAGCATTTT
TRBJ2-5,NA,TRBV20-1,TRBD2,CSAIVGTSGAWETQYF,TGCAGTGCTATTGTCGGGACTAGCGGAGCGTGGGAGACCCAGTACTTC
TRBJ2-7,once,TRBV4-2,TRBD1,CASSQVGLTGGGLGQYF,TGTGCCAGCAGCCAAGTGGGACTGACAGGGGGGGGCCTGGGGCAGTACTTC
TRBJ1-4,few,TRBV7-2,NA,CASSLGGARKLFF,TGTGCCAGCAGCTTGGGGGGCGCGCGAAAACTGTTTTTT
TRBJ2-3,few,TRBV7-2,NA,CASIRGGSGPDTQYF,TGTGCCAGCATCCGAGGGGGTAGCGGGCCAGATACGCAGTATTTT
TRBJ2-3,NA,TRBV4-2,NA,CASSQARDQIFTQYF,TGTGCCAGCAGCCAAGCCCGGGACCAAATATTTACGCAGTATTTT
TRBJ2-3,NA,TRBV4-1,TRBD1,CASCLQGYPTDTQYF,TGCGCCAGCTGCCTACAGGGGTATCCAACAGATACGCAGTATTTT
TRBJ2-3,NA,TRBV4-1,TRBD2,CASSQENLAGLTDTQYF,TGCGCCAGCAGCCAAGAAAACCTAGCGGGATTGACGGATACGCAGTATTTT
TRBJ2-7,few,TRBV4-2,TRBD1,CASSQVRQGADEQYF,TGTGCCAGCAGCCAAGTCCGGCAGGGGGCGGATGAGCAGTACTTC
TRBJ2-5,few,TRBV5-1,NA,CASSFIGGGPEETQYF,TGCGCCAGCAGCTTTATAGGGGGAGGTCCGGAGGAGACCCAGTACTTC
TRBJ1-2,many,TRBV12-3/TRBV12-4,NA,CASTPLDSPYGYTF,TGTGCCAGCACCCCACTGGACAGTCCCTATGGCTACACCTTC